This TCR beta chain stems from a study of CD8+ T cells in alopecia areata. Concerning this clone: Its cognate antigen is unknown.

Treatment given: oral pan-JAK inhibitor, 5-10 mg twice daily. The researchers isolated CD4+ and CD8+ T cells from PBMCs by sorting. Study-level results: Persistence of many expanded lesional clones was seen in scalp and blood during tofacitinib. Under tofacitinib, fewer expanded CD8+ clones appeared among the top 100 scalp clones.

Sequencing relied on a cDNA template that was reverse transcribed from extracted RNA. TCRdb keeps only in-frame clones here, not all; method: immunoSEQ multiplex PCR. Seen here are some 190,000 clones, roughly three fifths observed once, and the top ten hold about 1.3%. This CDR3 contains 14 residues. Germline V gene sequence: CDR1 SNHLY, CDR2 FYNNEI. V lost 4 bases and J 1 base, leaving 8 bases between the germline ends. V usage is TRBV2 and J usage is TRBJ1-5; D remains ambiguous. Specimen: CD4+ T cells sorted from blood, collected around week 50, from a patient treated with tofacitinib. This TCR was recovered from a human donor with alopecia areata. The CDR3 region is CASSAMDSNQPQHF. Here the CDR3 DNA reads TGTGCCAGCAGTGCAATGGACAGCAATCAGCCCCAGCATTTT.